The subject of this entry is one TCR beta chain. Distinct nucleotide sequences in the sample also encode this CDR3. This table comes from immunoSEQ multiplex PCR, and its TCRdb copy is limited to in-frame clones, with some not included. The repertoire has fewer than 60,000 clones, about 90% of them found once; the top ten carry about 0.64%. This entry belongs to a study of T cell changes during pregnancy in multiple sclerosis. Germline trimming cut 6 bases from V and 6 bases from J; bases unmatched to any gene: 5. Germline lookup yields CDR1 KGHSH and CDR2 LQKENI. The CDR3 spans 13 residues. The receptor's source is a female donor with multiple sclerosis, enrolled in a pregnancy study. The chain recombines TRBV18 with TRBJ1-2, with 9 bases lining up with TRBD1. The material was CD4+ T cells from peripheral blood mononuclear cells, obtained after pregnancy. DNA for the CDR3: TGTGCCAGCTCGCCGGGACAGGGAGATGGCTACACCTTC. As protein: CASSPGQGDGYTF.